This TCR beta chain was sequenced in a study of T-cell reconstitution after alpha-beta-depleted transplantation in children. Unique molecular identifiers were incorporated when the TCRbeta library was constructed. TCRdb processed the PCR reads anew with MiXCR; each CDR3 protein has one entry. The sample holds about 580,000 distinct CDR3 sequences, roughly 23% seen once. V was clipped by 5 bases and J by 0 bases, with 10 bases between them. Germline CDR1 SQVTM, CDR2 ANQGSEA. This CDR3 contains 13 residues. The TCR sequence derives from a boy younger than two who had a stem cell transplant for acute myeloid leukemia, so the T cells may come from the graft donor. The starting material was PBMCs, mostly from graft donor cells, obtained 360 days after TCRalphabeta/CD19-depleted stem cell transplant. The chain joins TRBV29-1 to TRBJ1-1, with a weak D call TRBD1 (5 bases). The chain's CDR3 is CSVRGVLNTEAFF. The CDR3 nucleotides read TGCAGCGTTAGAGGGGTCCTGAACACTGAAGCTTTCTTT.